This T cell receptor (beta chain) was captured in a study of blood T cells in healthy people across ages. Study-level information: The template switching approach captured approximately one barcoded beta molecule for every two T cells. Findings and limits, study-wide: Significant beta diversity loss was already apparent by age approximately 40, declining roughly linearly.

The V end was cut by 1 base, the J end by 4 bases, with 14 bases between. From germline, CDR1 is SGHDT and CDR2 YYEEEE. This CDR3 has 16 residues. The second PCR ran about 6 to 12 cycles with a sample-barcoded 5' primer and J-beta primers. No fewer than 3 million CDR3-containing paired-end reads came from each sample. TCRdb used MiXCR to reprocess the 5' RACE reads, holding one entry per CDR3 protein. The sample includes just over 800,000 distinct CDR3 sequences, 55% to 65% seen only once; the top ten take 25% to 35%. Per-sample PBMC isolation yielded at least 6 million cells. This clonotype was seen more than once but under ten times. Its antigen is still unknown.

The chain uses TRBV5-6 and TRBJ1-4; D ambiguous. The clonotype comes from a man younger than 40 in good health. Sample: blood. CDR3 amino acids: CASSLTSRGFNEKLFF. For the CDR3, the DNA is TGTGCCAGCAGCTTGACGTCCCGCGGGTTTAATGAAAAACTGTTTTTT.